This T cell receptor (beta chain) was recovered during a study of radiation and T cells in renal cell carcinoma. This CDR3 contains 14 residues. From germline, CDR1 is SNHLY and CDR2 FYNNEI. Germline trimming cut 6 bases from V and 4 bases from J; bases unmatched to any gene: 4. This sample's time point: blood 4 weeks post-SBRT, at nephrectomy. Treatment noted: 15 Gy SBRT to primary tumor, nephrectomy 4 weeks later. Profiled with immunoSEQ multiplex PCR; TCRdb holds only in-frame clones, not every one. Of under 100,000 clones in the sample, about 85% were seen once. The receptor comes from a man between 45 and 60 years old with renal cell carcinoma. This sample comprised blood, obtained from a patient whose treatment included radiotherapy and nephrectomy. The chain joins TRBV2 to TRBJ2-7; the match to TRBD1 covers 12 bases. The CDR3 protein is CASRSGQGAYEQYF. The CDR3 DNA reads as TGTGCCAGCAGATCGGGACAGGGGGCATACGAGCAGTACTTC.